The 4 T cell receptor beta chains in this list originate from one sample, sequenced in a study of blood T cell repertoires in COVID-19. The repertoire was sequenced with immunoSEQ multiplex PCR; TCRdb's copy has only in-frame clones and lacks some. The table lists 200,000 to 250,000 clones, just under 85% of them singletons. The sequenced material came from peripheral blood. The source of these receptors is an older man with acute or convalescent COVID-19.

The genes are TRBV4-1 and TRBJ2-7; possibly TRBD1 for D (5 bases). Germline V gene sequence: CDR1 MGHRA, CDR2 YSYEKL. The CDR3 sequence is 17 residues long. The V end lost 0 bases, the J end lost 2 bases, and 17 bases lay between the germline ends. CDR3 sequence reads: CASSQDPQGSRPYEQYF. The CDR3 DNA follows: TGCGCCAGCAGCCAAGACCCTCAGGGCAGCCGTCCCTACGAGCAGTACTTC.

V and J are TRBV6-4 and TRBJ2-7; D is unclear. CDR3 length: 10 amino acids. CDR1 and CDR2 from the germline V gene are MRHNA and SNTAGT. The germline V and J ends were trimmed by 6 bases and 6 bases, with 6 bases remaining between them. Written as DNA, the CDR3 is TGTGCCAGCAGGCTAGGCGAGCAGTACTTC. Residues: CASRLGEQYF.

The CDR3 here is CASSSHTGESYEQYF. DNA for the CDR3: TGTGCCAGCAGTTCGCATACAGGGGAGTCCTACGAGCAGTACTTC. The chain uses TRBV28 and TRBJ2-7; 7 bases fit TRBD1. The CDR3 covers 15 residues. V lost 4 bases to trimming and J lost 1 base; unmatched junction nucleotides: 7. Per germline, CDR1 MDHEN and CDR2 SYDVKM.

This chain uses TRBV5-1 with TRBJ1-1; TRBD1 aligns across 11 bases. The CDR3 consists of 17 residues. J gave up 2 bases and V 4 bases, and 10 bases lay outside the gene matches. In germline, CDR1 is SGHRS, CDR2 YFSETQ. This CDR3 reads CASSPGQGANLNTEAFF. In nucleotides, the CDR3 is TGCGCCAGCAGCCCTGGACAGGGGGCGAATCTTAACACTGAAGCTTTCTTT.